The 26 T cell receptor beta chains given below trace back to one sample, sequenced in a study of human T cells and chemical hapten exposure. TCRdb passed the RACE reads through MiXCR, listing each CDR3 protein once. The data contain approximately 370,000 distinct CDR3 sequences, roughly 6% of them singletons. Time point noted: pre-sensitization, week 0. Treatment specified: therapeutic diphenylcyclopropenone sensitization with weekly scalp DPC. The sequencing used whole blood, collected in connection with sensitization to the hapten diphenylcyclopropenone (DPC). The receptors were sampled from a woman younger than 30 with alopecia areata. Some clones in this sample may be carry-over from other donors' samples.

This chain uses TRBV28 with TRBJ1-6; no definite D call. V gave up 1 base and J gave up 9 bases, with 7 bases separating them. This CDR3 has 13 residues. CDR1 is MDHEN, CDR2 SYDVKM, per germline. In DNA, the CDR3 is TGTGCCAGCAGTTTATTTGCAGGTTCACCCCTCCACTTT. Protein: CASSLFAGSPLHF.

The chain uses TRBV2 and TRBJ2-1; weak D call: TRBD1 (6 bases). The germline gives CDR1 SNHLY, CDR2 FYNNEI. The germline V and J ends were trimmed by 6 bases and 6 bases, with 15 bases remaining between them. CDR3 size: 14 residues. DNA of the CDR3: TGTGCCAGCAGACCCAGAGGGGGATCCAATGAGCAGTTCTTC. Protein product: CASRPRGGSNEQFF.

The chain employs TRBV18 and TRBJ2-5; TRBD1 matches at 8 bases. The CDR3 extends over 15 amino acids. The germline V gene encodes CDR1 KGHSH and CDR2 LQKENI. V shed 2 bases and J 4 bases; nucleotides not matched to a gene: 6. CDR3 DNA: TGTGCCAGCTCACCATCGGACAGGGTTATAGAGACCCAGTACTTC. Translating gives CASSPSDRVIETQYF.

This clonotype was seen a few times. This sequence joins TRBV10-3 and TRBJ2-1; D may be TRBD1 or TRBD2 (5 bases each). V lost 0 bases, J lost 11 bases, and 8 bases lay in between. From germline, CDR1 is ENHRY and CDR2 SYGVKD. CDR3 length: 12 amino acids. The CDR3 loop reads CAISESRGQQFF. The CDR3 coding sequence is TGTGCCATCAGTGAGTCGAGGGGCCAGCAGTTCTTC.

This clonotype showed up many times. The chain has TRBV27 and TRBJ2-7; D ambiguous. Germline V gene data show CDR1 as MNHEY and CDR2 as SMNVEV (reference sequence). The V end lost 4 bases, the J end lost 0 bases, and 10 bases lay between the germline ends. This CDR3 contains 14 residues. The CDR3 protein is CASSSTRGSYEQYF. The CDR3 DNA reads TGTGCCAGCAGTTCCACCAGAGGCTCCTACGAGCAGTACTTC.

This clonotype was detected ten times or more. The V gene is TRBV6-1, the J gene TRBJ2-3; 9 positions agree with TRBD1. Germline values: CDR1 MNHNS, CDR2 SASEGT. J lost 0 bases, V lost 6 bases, and 7 bases had no gene match. This CDR3 region has 16 residues. The CDR3 bases are TGTGCCAGCAGAATACAGGGGGCACGGAGCACAGATACGCAGTATTTT. Its protein is CASRIQGARSTDTQYF.

The chain carries TRBV2 and TRBJ2-7, with 10 bases fitting TRBD1. J lost 3 bases, V lost 7 bases, and 9 bases had no gene match. In germline, CDR1 is SNHLY, CDR2 FYNNEI. The CDR3 is 15 residues long. This CDR3 reads CASTGVGTGDYEQYF. The DNA of the CDR3 is TGTGCCAGCACCGGGGTTGGGACAGGGGACTACGAGCAGTACTTC.

The sample holds many counts of this clonotype. The CDR3, as DNA: TGTGCCAGCAGTCAGAAACTTACATACAGGGAAAGGTATTTT. This translates into CASSQKLTYRERYF. The chain recombines TRBV6-5 with TRBJ2-3, with D perhaps matching TRBD1 (6 bases). This CDR3 has 14 amino acids. The V gene lost 5 bases and the J gene lost 14 bases, with 23 bases spanning the gap. Germline CDR1 MNHEY, CDR2 SVGAGI.

The chain uses TRBV6-5 and TRBJ1-6, with a possible D match to TRBD1 (5 bases). CDR3 length equals 15 residues. Trimming shortened V by 6 bases and J by 8 bases, and 17 bases separated the two germline ends. CDR1 MNHEY and CDR2 SVGAGI come from the germline V gene. As DNA, the CDR3 is TGTGCCAGCAGGAATACAGGAGGGTCGCATTCACCCCTCCACTTT. It is translated as CASRNTGGSHSPLHF.

This clonotype was seen many times. V is TRBV7-9 and J is TRBJ2-1; D may be TRBD1 (8 bases). The germline V gene encodes CDR1 SEHNR and CDR2 FQNEAQ (reference sequence). The CDR3 runs 17 residues. Trimming left V 4 bases short and J 8 bases short, with 24 bases between. CDR3: CASSSLQSGTGSDEQFF. CDR3 nucleotides: TGTGCCAGCAGCTCTCTCCAGAGCGGGACAGGTTCCGATGAGCAGTTCTTC.

This clonotype was recorded a few times. The CDR3 here is CASRPGQRIYNSPLHF. DNA of the CDR3: TGTGCCAGCAGGCCCGGACAGAGAATTTATAATTCACCCCTCCACTTT. The J gene is TRBJ1-6, the V gene TRBV6-5, with D maybe TRBD1 (6 bases). The CDR3 sequence is 16 residues long. V was cut by 6 bases and J by 4 bases, with 16 bases left in between. CDR1 is MNHEY and CDR2 is SVGAGI in the germline V gene.

This clonotype occurred a few times. This rearrangement joins TRBV20-1 to TRBJ2-3; the D is unclear. The CDR3 extends over 13 amino acids. Germline V gives CDR1 DFQATT, CDR2 SNEGSKA (reference sequence). Between the trimmed V and J ends, which lost 6 bases and 0 bases, there was a span of 10 bases. This CDR3 is CSAGPSSTDTQYF. CDR3 DNA: TGCAGTGCAGGACCGAGCAGCACAGATACGCAGTATTTT.

This chain uses TRBV6-2 or TRBV6-3 with TRBJ1-2, with 8 positions matching TRBD1. In germline, CDR1 is MNHEY, CDR2 SVGEGT. This CDR3 has 15 residues. Trimming cost V 4 bases and J 2 bases; bases outside gene matches: 6. Here the CDR3 DNA reads TGTGCCAGCAGTTCCCCGGACAGGGTCAACTATGGCTACACCTTC. Translating it yields CASSSPDRVNYGYTF.

CDR3 region: CASSQDRDSKEYF. The CDR3 nucleotides are TGCGCCAGCAGCCAAGATAGAGACAGTAAGGAGTATTTT. This chain joins TRBV4-3 and TRBJ2-3, with D perhaps matching TRBD1 (5 bases). Germline V CDR1 and CDR2: LGHNA, YSLEER. The CDR3 covers 13 residues. Trimming removed 0 bases from V and 13 bases from J, with 14 bases in between.

This clonotype was counted between two and nine times. The chain is built from TRBV6-2 or TRBV6-3 and TRBJ2-2; D uncertain. Germline V gene sequence: CDR1 MNHEY, CDR2 SVGEGT. The V gene lost 6 bases and the J gene lost 4 bases, with 9 bases spanning the gap. There are 13 residues in the CDR3. The DNA of the CDR3 is TGTGCCAGCAGCAACGCTTTCACCGGGGAGCTGTTTTTT. It encodes CASSNAFTGELFF.

This clonotype came up many times. The CDR3 is CASGLVLTGGRYEQYF. CDR3 DNA sequence: TGTGCTAGTGGTTTGGTACTGACAGGGGGCCGCTACGAGCAGTACTTC. The chain is built from TRBV12-5 and TRBJ2-7; TRBD1 matches at 10 bases. The germline V gene has CDR1 LGHNT and CDR2 FRNRAP. V shed 0 bases, J shed 3 bases, and the junction held 5 bases outside the gene matches. The CDR3 extends over 16 amino acids. The entire variable domain, with the rest obtained from reference TRBV12-5 and TRBJ2-7, is as follows: DARVTQTPRHKVTEMGQEVTMRCQPILGHNTVFWYRQTMMQGLELLAYFRNRAPLDDSGMPKDRFSAEMPDATLATLKIQPSEPRDSAVYFCASGLVLTGGRYEQYFGPGTRLTVT.

This chain uses TRBV20-1 with TRBJ2-7, with 9 bases identical to TRBD1. Germline values: CDR1 DFQATT, CDR2 SNEGSKA (reference sequence). The J segment lost 3 bases and the V segment lost 5 bases, leaving 5 bases of the junction unmatched. The CDR3 covers 13 residues. The CDR3 DNA sequence: TGCAGTGCTTTTCGGGACAGGGTCTACGAGCAGTACTTC. Translation: CSAFRDRVYEQYF.

This clonotype came up a few times. This chain links TRBV6-6 with TRBJ1-1; D unclear. The CDR3 is 14 residues long. V was clipped by 6 bases and J by 1 base, with 12 bases between them. Germline V gives CDR1 MNHNY, CDR2 SVGAGI (reference sequence). The CDR3 loop reads CASRARTENTEAFF. In DNA, the CDR3 is TGTGCCAGCAGGGCAAGGACGGAGAACACTGAAGCTTTCTTT.

J is TRBJ2-7 and V is TRBV4-1; unclear D gene. The CDR3 consists of 16 residues. Trimming shortened V by 2 bases and J by 2 bases, and 16 bases separated the two germline ends. Germline CDR1 is MGHRA and CDR2 is YSYEKL. CDR3 DNA sequence: TGCGCCAGCAGCCAACAAGGACGAGAACCCCCCTACGAGCAGTACTTC. Amino acid sequence: CASSQQGREPPYEQYF.

In this sample, this clonotype turned up a few times. The chain joins TRBV20-1 to TRBJ1-5, with 7 nucleotides matching TRBD1. Per the germline V gene, CDR1 is DFQATT and CDR2 is SNEGSKA (reference sequence). The CDR3 extends over 15 amino acids. With 7 bases clipped from V and 2 bases from J, the junction kept 11 bases outside the gene matches. For the CDR3, the DNA is TGCAGTGTCACGACAGGGCGGGGAGGCAATCAGCCCCAGCATTTT. Translated, it gives CSVTTGRGGNQPQHF.

In its sample, this clonotype was seen a few times. The rearrangement links TRBV5-1 to TRBJ2-1; no clear D gene. Between the trimmed V and J ends, which lost 0 bases and 4 bases, there was a span of 11 bases. There are 15 residues in the CDR3. Germline V lookup: CDR1 SGHRS, CDR2 YFSETQ. The CDR3 sequence is CASSLGVTNYNEQFF. The CDR3 DNA reads as TGCGCCAGCAGCTTGGGGGTGACAAATTACAATGAGCAGTTCTTC.

This clonotype was observed a handful of times. The DNA of the CDR3 is TGTGCCAGCAGTTACGACCCGCTGGGACTAGCGGAAGATACGCAGTATTTT. Encoded protein: CASSYDPLGLAEDTQYF. This sequence joins TRBV6-2 or TRBV6-3 and TRBJ2-3, with 11 bases identical to TRBD2. CDR3 size: 17 residues. After removal of 2 bases from V and 5 bases from J, the junction contained 9 bases not matched to a gene. From germline, CDR1 is MNHEY and CDR2 SVGEGT.

There are a few counts of this clonotype. The CDR3 here is CASSQDRQGWGSGVWETQYF. The DNA of the CDR3 is TGTGCCAGCAGCCAAGACCGGCAGGGCTGGGGTAGCGGGGTTTGGGAGACCCAGTACTTC. V usage is TRBV3-1 and J usage is TRBJ2-5, with 8 bases identical to TRBD2. This CDR3 is 20 amino acids long. After removal of 0 bases from V and 5 bases from J, the junction contained 20 bases not matched to a gene. Per the germline V gene, CDR1 is LGHDT and CDR2 is YNNKEL (reference sequence).

A few counts support this clonotype. The gene calls are TRBV27 and TRBJ2-4, with no clear D. Germline-derived CDR1 and CDR2 are MNHEY and SMNVEV (reference sequence). The V gene lost 4 bases and the J gene lost 10 bases, with 11 bases spanning the gap. CDR3 length: 12 amino acids. The CDR3 sequence is CASSSSKGIQYF. CDR3 nucleotide sequence: TGTGCCAGCAGTTCATCAAAAGGGATTCAGTACTTC.

This clonotype was found a few times. The chain joins TRBV12-3 or TRBV12-4 to TRBJ2-3; 9 bases align to TRBD2. Trimming took 6 bases from V and 9 from J; bases not matched to a gene: 4. This CDR3 region has 12 residues. CDR3 loop: CASSRSGGTQYF. DNA for the CDR3: TGTGCCAGCAGCCGTAGCGGGGGCACGCAGTATTTT.

The chain joins TRBV10-3 to TRBJ1-3; 10 positions agree with TRBD1. Germline V lookup: CDR1 ENHRY, CDR2 SYGVKD. The trim removed 11 bases at V and 0 bases at J, leaving 4 bases unmatched. The CDR3 runs to 14 residues. The CDR3 region is CAGGQGISGNTIYF. CDR3 bases: TGTGCCGGGGGACAGGGGATCTCTGGAAACACCATATATTTT.